A selection of T cell receptor beta chains follows, all from one sample in a study of shared clonotypes between healthy human individuals. Measured with immunoSEQ multiplex PCR; TCRdb has only the in-frame clones, and not every one. The data show under 2.5 million clones, approximately 90% seen once. Sequencing was done on a sample of naive CD4+ T cells from PBMCs. Every receptor here comes from a man aged 18 to 30 in good health. Some clones in this sample may be carry-over from other donors' samples. CDR3s include the opening cysteine and the closing phenylalanine or tryptophan. A D gene is named only where the DNA matches it firmly. Part of the rows lack a size; the others show once, few, many or a class for expanded clones.

clone size: few; CDR3 length: 15; J gene: TRBJ1-4; D gene: TRBD1; V gene: TRBV18; CDR3 protein: CASSPDRGRGEKLFF; CDR3 DNA: TGTGCCAGCTCACCGGACAGGGGCCGGGGTGAAAAACTGTTTTTT
clone size: once; CDR3 length: 12; J gene: TRBJ2-1; D gene: .; V gene: TRBV6-5; CDR3 protein: CASTRIDNEQFF; CDR3 DNA: TGTGCCAGCACCCGCATTGACAATGAGCAGTTCTTC
clone size: .; CDR3 length: 17; J gene: TRBJ1-1; D gene: TRBD1; V gene: TRBV7-2; CDR3 protein: CASSLWQTGTANTEAFF; CDR3 DNA: TGTGCCAGCAGCTTGTGGCAGACCGGGACAGCGAACACTGAAGCTTTCTTT
clone size: .; CDR3 length: 18; J gene: TRBJ1-2; D gene: .; V gene: TRBV28; CDR3 protein: CASSLGGGWEGPNYGYTF; CDR3 DNA: TGTGCCAGCAGTTTAGGGGGTGGATGGGAGGGTCCCAACTATGGCTACACCTTC
clone size: .; CDR3 length: 14; J gene: TRBJ1-4; D gene: .; V gene: TRBV4-1; CDR3 protein: CASSQGVFNEKLFF; CDR3 DNA: TGCGCCAGCAGCCAAGGTGTTTTTAATGAAAAACTGTTTTTT
clone size: .; CDR3 length: 15; J gene: TRBJ2-2; D gene: .; V gene: TRBV5-4; CDR3 protein: CASSPTGSNTGELFF; CDR3 DNA: TGTGCCAGCAGCCCCACCGGGTCGAACACCGGGGAGCTGTTTTTT
clone size: .; CDR3 length: 14; J gene: TRBJ2-5; D gene: TRBD1; V gene: TRBV28; CDR3 protein: CASRPTGGGETQYF; CDR3 DNA: TGTGCCAGCAGGCCTACAGGGGGCGGAGAGACCCAGTACTTC
clone size: .; CDR3 length: 15; J gene: TRBJ1-2; D gene: .; V gene: TRBV28; CDR3 protein: CASSSADIFPYGYTF; CDR3 DNA: TGTGCCAGCAGCTCCGCTGACATCTTCCCCTATGGCTACACCTTC
clone size: once; CDR3 length: 14; J gene: TRBJ1-1; D gene: .; V gene: TRBV7-2; CDR3 protein: CASILGGFRTEAFF; CDR3 DNA: TGTGCCAGCATCCTCGGAGGGTTTCGCACTGAAGCTTTCTTT
clone size: .; CDR3 length: 16; J gene: TRBJ2-4; D gene: .; V gene: TRBV28; CDR3 protein: CASSSPHVIAKNIQYF; CDR3 DNA: TGTGCCAGCAGTTCTCCTCATGTTATAGCCAAAAACATTCAGTACTTC
clone size: .; CDR3 length: 15; J gene: TRBJ1-4; D gene: .; V gene: TRBV28; CDR3 protein: CASSLGGDSGEKLFF; CDR3 DNA: TGTGCCAGCAGTCTGGGCGGGGATTCAGGGGAAAAACTGTTTTTT
clone size: .; CDR3 length: 13; J gene: TRBJ2-7; D gene: .; V gene: TRBV5-8; CDR3 protein: CASTLTPSYEQYF; CDR3 DNA: TGTGCCAGCACCCTTACCCCCTCCTACGAGCAGTACTTC
clone size: .; CDR3 length: 13; J gene: TRBJ2-7; D gene: TRBD1; V gene: TRBV7-2; CDR3 protein: CASSLRGPYEQYF; CDR3 DNA: TGTGCCAGCAGCTTAAGGGGGCCTTACGAGCAGTACTTC
clone size: .; CDR3 length: 12; J gene: TRBJ1-4; D gene: TRBD1; V gene: TRBV29-1; CDR3 protein: CSAGGFNEKLFF; CDR3 DNA: TGCAGCGCAGGGGGCTTTAATGAAAAACTGTTTTTT
clone size: .; CDR3 length: 13; J gene: TRBJ1-1; D gene: .; V gene: TRBV6-5; CDR3 protein: CASRRTENTEAFF; CDR3 DNA: TGTGCCAGCAGAAGAACAGAGAACACTGAAGCTTTCTTT
clone size: once; CDR3 length: 14; J gene: TRBJ2-7; D gene: .; V gene: TRBV7-9; CDR3 protein: CASSSRVSSYEQYF; CDR3 DNA: TGTGCCAGCAGTAGCAGGGTTAGCTCCTACGAGCAGTACTTC
clone size: once; CDR3 length: 16; J gene: TRBJ2-1; D gene: TRBD2; V gene: TRBV5-1; CDR3 protein: CASSPPLAGGADEQFF; CDR3 DNA: TGCGCCAGCAGCCCCCCCCTAGCGGGAGGGGCGGATGAGCAGTTCTTC
clone size: .; CDR3 length: 14; J gene: TRBJ2-3; D gene: TRBD2; V gene: TRBV5-1; CDR3 protein: CASSFSGSGDTQYF; CDR3 DNA: TGCGCCAGCAGCTTTAGCGGGAGCGGAGATACGCAGTATTTT
clone size: .; CDR3 length: 19; J gene: TRBJ1-1; D gene: .; V gene: TRBV28; CDR3 protein: CASSLFRRRGGRESTEAFF; CDR3 DNA: TGTGCCAGCAGTTTATTTCGTCGTCGAGGGGGGCGTGAGAGCACTGAAGCTTTCTTT
clone size: .; CDR3 length: 14; J gene: TRBJ1-1; D gene: .; V gene: TRBV7-3; CDR3 protein: CASSPQGQNTEAFF; CDR3 DNA: TGTGCCAGCAGCCCGCAGGGGCAGAACACTGAAGCTTTCTTT
clone size: few; CDR3 length: 16; J gene: TRBJ1-1; D gene: TRBD1; V gene: TRBV19; CDR3 protein: CASSFRTGRENTEAFF; CDR3 DNA: TGTGCCAGTAGTTTTCGGACAGGGCGGGAGAACACTGAAGCTTTCTTT
clone size: .; CDR3 length: 13; J gene: TRBJ1-1; D gene: .; V gene: TRBV6-6; CDR3 protein: CASSYSVETEAFF; CDR3 DNA: TGTGCCAGCAGTTACTCGGTGGAGACTGAAGCTTTCTTT
clone size: .; CDR3 length: 12; J gene: TRBJ2-5; D gene: .; V gene: TRBV30; CDR3 protein: CAWSSLVETQYF; CDR3 DNA: TGTGCCTGGAGTTCACTAGTTGAGACCCAGTACTTC
clone size: once; CDR3 length: 16; J gene: TRBJ1-1; D gene: .; V gene: TRBV4-1; CDR3 protein: CASSRGFGPRTTEAFF; CDR3 DNA: TGCGCCAGCAGCCGCGGTTTTGGCCCTCGAACCACTGAAGCTTTCTTT
clone size: .; CDR3 length: 13; J gene: TRBJ2-7; D gene: TRBD1; V gene: TRBV6-6; CDR3 protein: CASRTGVSYEQYF; CDR3 DNA: TGTGCCAGCAGGACAGGGGTCTCCTACGAGCAGTACTTC
clone size: .; CDR3 length: 13; J gene: TRBJ1-2; D gene: .; V gene: TRBV28; CDR3 protein: CASSQRDFYGYTF; CDR3 DNA: TGTGCCAGCAGTCAGAGGGACTTCTATGGCTACACCTTC
clone size: .; CDR3 length: 14; J gene: TRBJ1-1; D gene: TRBD1; V gene: TRBV10-3; CDR3 protein: CAISGRDSNTEAFF; CDR3 DNA: TGTGCCATCAGTGGCCGGGACAGCAACACTGAAGCTTTCTTT
clone size: .; CDR3 length: 13; J gene: TRBJ2-2; D gene: .; V gene: TRBV25-1; CDR3 protein: CASSEGAAGELFF; CDR3 DNA: TGTGCCAGCAGTGAAGGGGCGGCGGGAGAGCTGTTTTTT
clone size: .; CDR3 length: 15; J gene: TRBJ2-1; D gene: .; V gene: TRBV14; CDR3 protein: CASSPGTLTYNEQFF; CDR3 DNA: TGTGCCAGCAGCCCCGGGACTCTCACCTACAATGAGCAGTTCTTC
clone size: .; CDR3 length: 16; J gene: TRBJ1-1; D gene: TRBD1; V gene: TRBV28; CDR3 protein: CASSFGQGQFRSEAFF; CDR3 DNA: TGTGCCAGCAGTTTCGGACAGGGGCAATTTCGTTCTGAAGCTTTCTTT
clone size: .; CDR3 length: 14; J gene: TRBJ2-7; D gene: TRBD1; V gene: TRBV7-7; CDR3 protein: CASSSDRGQTEQYF; CDR3 DNA: TGTGCCAGCAGCTCCGACAGGGGGCAGACCGAGCAGTACTTC
clone size: few; CDR3 length: 11; J gene: TRBJ1-2; D gene: TRBD1; V gene: TRBV30; CDR3 protein: CAWTAGGGYTF; CDR3 DNA: TGTGCCTGGACGGCAGGGGGTGGCTACACCTTC
clone size: .; CDR3 length: 16; J gene: TRBJ2-7; D gene: .; V gene: TRBV2; CDR3 protein: CASSEEFGSPAYEQYF; CDR3 DNA: TGTGCCAGCAGTGAAGAGTTTGGATCCCCAGCCTACGAGCAGTACTTC
clone size: .; CDR3 length: 14; J gene: TRBJ2-3; D gene: TRBD2; V gene: TRBV10-2; CDR3 protein: CASTGTSETDTQYF; CDR3 DNA: TGCGCCAGCACCGGGACTAGCGAGACAGATACGCAGTATTTT
clone size: .; CDR3 length: 15; J gene: TRBJ2-1; D gene: .; V gene: TRBV5-1; CDR3 protein: CASSLEAAGYNEQFF; CDR3 DNA: TGCGCCAGCAGCTTGGAAGCGGCGGGCTACAATGAGCAGTTCTTC
clone size: once; CDR3 length: 15; J gene: TRBJ2-1; D gene: .; V gene: TRBV28; CDR3 protein: CASRRQALVYNEQFF; CDR3 DNA: TGTGCCAGCAGGAGACAGGCCCTAGTCTACAATGAGCAGTTCTTC
clone size: once; CDR3 length: 14; J gene: TRBJ1-1; D gene: .; V gene: TRBV7-2; CDR3 protein: CASSMRQSNTEAFF; CDR3 DNA: TGTGCCAGCAGCATGAGACAGAGCAACACTGAAGCTTTCTTT
clone size: few; CDR3 length: 13; J gene: TRBJ1-2; D gene: .; V gene: TRBV7-9; CDR3 protein: CASSLEVGYGYTF; CDR3 DNA: TGTGCCAGCAGCTTGGAAGTTGGCTATGGCTACACCTTC